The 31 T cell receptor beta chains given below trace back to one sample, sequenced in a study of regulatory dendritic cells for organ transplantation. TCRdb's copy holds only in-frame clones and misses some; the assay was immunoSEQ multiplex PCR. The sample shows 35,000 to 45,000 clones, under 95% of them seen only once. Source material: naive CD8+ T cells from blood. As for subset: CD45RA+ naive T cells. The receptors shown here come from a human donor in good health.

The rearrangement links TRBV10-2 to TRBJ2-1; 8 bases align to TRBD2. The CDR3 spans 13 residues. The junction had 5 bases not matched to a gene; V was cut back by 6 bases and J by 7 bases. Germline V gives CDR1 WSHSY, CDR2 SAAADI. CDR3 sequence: CASSQRELNEQFF. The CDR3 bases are TGCGCCAGCAGCCAGCGGGAGTTAAATGAGCAGTTCTTC.

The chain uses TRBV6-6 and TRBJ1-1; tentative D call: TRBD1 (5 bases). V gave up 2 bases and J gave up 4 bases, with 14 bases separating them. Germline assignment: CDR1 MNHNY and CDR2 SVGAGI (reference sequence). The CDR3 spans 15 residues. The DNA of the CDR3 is TGTGCCAGCAGTTACCATCCGGTTGGGGCCACTGAAGCTTTCTTT. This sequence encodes CASSYHPVGATEAFF.

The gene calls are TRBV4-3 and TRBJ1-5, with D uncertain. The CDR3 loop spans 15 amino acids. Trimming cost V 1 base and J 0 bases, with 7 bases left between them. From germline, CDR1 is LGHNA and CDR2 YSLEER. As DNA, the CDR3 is TGCGCCAGCAGCCAAGTCCGTTATAGCAATCAGCCCCAGCATTTT. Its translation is CASSQVRYSNQPQHF.

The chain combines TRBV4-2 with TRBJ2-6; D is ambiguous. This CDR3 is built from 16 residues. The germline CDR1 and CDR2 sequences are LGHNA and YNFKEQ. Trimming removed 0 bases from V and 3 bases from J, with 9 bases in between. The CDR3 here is CASSQDSSHGANVLTF. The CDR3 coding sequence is TGTGCCAGCAGCCAAGATAGCTCCCATGGGGCCAACGTCCTGACTTTC.

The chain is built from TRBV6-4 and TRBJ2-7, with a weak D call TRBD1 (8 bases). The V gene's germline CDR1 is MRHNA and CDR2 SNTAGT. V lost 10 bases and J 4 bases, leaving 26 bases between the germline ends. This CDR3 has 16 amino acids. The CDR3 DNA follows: TGTGCCAACCCAGAAATTCGGACAGGGAGGGAGTACGAGCAGTACTTC. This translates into CANPEIRTGREYEQYF.

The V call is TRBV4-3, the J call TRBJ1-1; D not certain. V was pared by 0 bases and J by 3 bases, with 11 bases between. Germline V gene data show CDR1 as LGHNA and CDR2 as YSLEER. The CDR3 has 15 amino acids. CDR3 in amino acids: CASSQDSGLDTEAFF. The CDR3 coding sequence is TGCGCCAGCAGCCAAGATTCCGGGTTGGACACTGAAGCTTTCTTT.

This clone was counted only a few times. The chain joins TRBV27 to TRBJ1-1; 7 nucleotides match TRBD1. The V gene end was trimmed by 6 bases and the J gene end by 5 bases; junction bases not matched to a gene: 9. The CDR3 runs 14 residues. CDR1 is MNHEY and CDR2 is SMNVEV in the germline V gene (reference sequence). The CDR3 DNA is TGTGCCAGCAGCCCTACAGGGGCGTTGACTGAAGCTTTCTTT. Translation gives CASSPTGALTEAFF.

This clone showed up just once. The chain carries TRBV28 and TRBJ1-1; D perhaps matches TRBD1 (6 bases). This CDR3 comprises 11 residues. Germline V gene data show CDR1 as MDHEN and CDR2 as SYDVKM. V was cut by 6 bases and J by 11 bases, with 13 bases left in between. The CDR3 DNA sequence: TGTGCCAGCAGCTCAGTCCAGGGGGCTTTCTTT. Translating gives CASSSVQGAFF.

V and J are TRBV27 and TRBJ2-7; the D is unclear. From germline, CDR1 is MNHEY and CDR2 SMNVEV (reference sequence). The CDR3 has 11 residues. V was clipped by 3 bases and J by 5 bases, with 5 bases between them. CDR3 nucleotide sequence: TGTGCCAGCAGTTTCGGCCACGAGCAGTACTTC. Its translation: CASSFGHEQYF.

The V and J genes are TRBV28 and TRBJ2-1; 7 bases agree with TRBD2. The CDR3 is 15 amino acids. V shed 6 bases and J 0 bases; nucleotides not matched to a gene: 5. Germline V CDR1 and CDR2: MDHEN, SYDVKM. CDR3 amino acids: CASSWKRDSYNEQFF. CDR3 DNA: TGTGCCAGCAGCTGGAAGCGGGACTCCTACAATGAGCAGTTCTTC. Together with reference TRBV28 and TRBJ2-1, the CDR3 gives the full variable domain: DVKVTQSSRYLVKRTGEKVFLECVQDMDHENMFWYRQDPGLGLRLIYFSYDVKMKEKGDIPEGYSVSREKKERFSLILESASTNQTSMYLCASSWKRDSYNEQFFGPGTRLTVL.

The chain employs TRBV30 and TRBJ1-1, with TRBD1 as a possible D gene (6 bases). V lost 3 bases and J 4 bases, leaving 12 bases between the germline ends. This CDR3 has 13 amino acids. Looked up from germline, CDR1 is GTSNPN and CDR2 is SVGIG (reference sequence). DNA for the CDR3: TGTGCCTGGAGGACAGGAGGACTCACTGAAGCTTTCTTT. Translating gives CAWRTGGLTEAFF.

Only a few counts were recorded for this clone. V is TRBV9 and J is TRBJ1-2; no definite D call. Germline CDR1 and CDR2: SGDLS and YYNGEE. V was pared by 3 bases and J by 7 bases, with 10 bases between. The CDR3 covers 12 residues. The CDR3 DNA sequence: TGTGCCAGCAGCGCCGGCGTCTTTGGCTACACCTTC. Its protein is CASSAGVFGYTF.

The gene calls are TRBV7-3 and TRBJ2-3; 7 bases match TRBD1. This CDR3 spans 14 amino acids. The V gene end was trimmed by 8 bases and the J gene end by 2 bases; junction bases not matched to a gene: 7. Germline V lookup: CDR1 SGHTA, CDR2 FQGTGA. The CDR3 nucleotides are TGTGCCAGCTCTAGGGACAGTCACACAGATACGCAGTATTTT. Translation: CASSRDSHTDTQYF.

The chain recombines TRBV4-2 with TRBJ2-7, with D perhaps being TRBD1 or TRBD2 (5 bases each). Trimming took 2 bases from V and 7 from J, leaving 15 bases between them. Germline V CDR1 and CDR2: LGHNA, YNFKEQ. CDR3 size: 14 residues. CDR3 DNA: TGTGCCAGCAGCCAACCGGGGACGGCCGGGGAGCAGTACTTC. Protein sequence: CASSQPGTAGEQYF.

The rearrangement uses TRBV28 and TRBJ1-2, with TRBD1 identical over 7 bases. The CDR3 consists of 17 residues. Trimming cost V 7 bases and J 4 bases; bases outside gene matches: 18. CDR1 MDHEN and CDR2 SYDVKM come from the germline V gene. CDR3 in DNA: TGTGCCAGCAAACTCCGACCTTCGCCTCAGGGGGGCTATGGCTACACCTTC. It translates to CASKLRPSPQGGYGYTF.

Here the CDR3 reads CAWRGTGTGIAEAFF. In nucleotides, the CDR3 is TGTGCCTGGAGGGGTACCGGGACAGGGATCGCTGAAGCTTTCTTT. This chain connects TRBV30 to TRBJ1-1, with 9 bases that match TRBD1. The length of the CDR3 is 15 residues. The trim removed 3 bases at V and 6 bases at J, leaving 11 bases unmatched. CDR1 is GTSNPN and CDR2 is SVGIG in the germline V gene (reference sequence).

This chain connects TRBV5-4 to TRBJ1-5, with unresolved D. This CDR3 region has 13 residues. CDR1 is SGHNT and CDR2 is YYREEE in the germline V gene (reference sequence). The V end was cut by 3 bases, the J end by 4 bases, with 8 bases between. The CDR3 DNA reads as TGTGCCAGCAGCTCGGGAGCAAATCAGCCCCAGCATTTT. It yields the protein CASSSGANQPQHF.

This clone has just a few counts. The DNA of the CDR3 is TGCGCCAGCACACAACCCGGAATGGGGTTAGGCACTGAAGCTTTCTTT. This sequence encodes CASTQPGMGLGTEAFF. This chain joins TRBV5-1 and TRBJ1-1; D call uncertain. Trimming removed 6 bases at V and 4 bases at J, with 22 bases between. Germline V CDR1 and CDR2: SGHRS, YFSETQ. The CDR3 is 16 amino acids.

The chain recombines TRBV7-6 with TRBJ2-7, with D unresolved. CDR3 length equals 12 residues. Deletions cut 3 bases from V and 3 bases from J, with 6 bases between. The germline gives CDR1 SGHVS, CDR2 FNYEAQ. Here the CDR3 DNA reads TGTGCCAGCAGCTTTTCCGGCTACGAGCAGTACTTC. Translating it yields CASSFSGYEQYF.

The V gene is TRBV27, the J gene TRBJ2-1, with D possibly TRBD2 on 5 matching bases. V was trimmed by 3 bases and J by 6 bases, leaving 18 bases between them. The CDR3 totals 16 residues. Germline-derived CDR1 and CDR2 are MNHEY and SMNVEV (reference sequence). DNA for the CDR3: TGTGCCAGCAGTTTTAACACTCTCCTAGCCGGCAATGAGCAGTTCTTC. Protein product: CASSFNTLLAGNEQFF.

The CDR3 sequence: CAIREASGGSWGTQYF. The CDR3 nucleotides are TGTGCCATCAGGGAGGCTAGCGGGGGATCGTGGGGGACCCAGTACTTC. This sequence joins TRBV7-2 and TRBJ2-5, with 10 bases fitting TRBD2. The V gene's germline CDR1 is SGHTA and CDR2 FQGNSA. The CDR3 runs 16 residues. V was clipped by 10 bases and J by 7 bases; unmatched bases: 18.

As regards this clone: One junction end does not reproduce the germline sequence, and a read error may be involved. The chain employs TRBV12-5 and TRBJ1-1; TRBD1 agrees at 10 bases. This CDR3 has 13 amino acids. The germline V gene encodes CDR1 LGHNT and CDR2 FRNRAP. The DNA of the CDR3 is TGTGCTAGCCAGGACAGGGGGAACAATGAAGCTTTCTTT. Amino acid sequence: CASQDRGNNEAFF.

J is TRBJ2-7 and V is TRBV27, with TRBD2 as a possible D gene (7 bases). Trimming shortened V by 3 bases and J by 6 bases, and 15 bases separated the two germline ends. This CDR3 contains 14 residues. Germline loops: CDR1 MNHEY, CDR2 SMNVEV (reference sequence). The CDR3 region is CASSLGGRYSEQYF. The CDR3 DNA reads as TGTGCCAGCAGTTTGGGGGGGCGCTATAGCGAGCAGTACTTC.

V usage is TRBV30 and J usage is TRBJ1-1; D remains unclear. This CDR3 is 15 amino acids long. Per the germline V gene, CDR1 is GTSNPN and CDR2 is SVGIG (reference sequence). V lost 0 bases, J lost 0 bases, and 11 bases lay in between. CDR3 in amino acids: CAWSVRHSLNTEAFF. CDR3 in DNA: TGTGCCTGGAGTGTCCGACACAGCCTGAACACTGAAGCTTTCTTT. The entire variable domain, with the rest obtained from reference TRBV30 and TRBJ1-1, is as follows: SQTIHQWPATLVQPVGSPLSLECTVEGTSNPNLYWYRQAAGRGLQLLFYSVGIGQISSEVPQNLSASRPQDRQFILSSKKLLLSDSGFYLCAWSVRHSLNTEAFFGQGTRLTVV.

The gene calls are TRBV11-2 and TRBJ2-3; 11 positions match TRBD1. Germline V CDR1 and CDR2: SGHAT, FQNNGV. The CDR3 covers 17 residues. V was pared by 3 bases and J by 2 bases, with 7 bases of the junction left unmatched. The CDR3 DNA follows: TGTGCCAGCAGCTTCCTTCGGACAGGGGGCGTCACAGATACGCAGTATTTT. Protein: CASSFLRTGGVTDTQYF.

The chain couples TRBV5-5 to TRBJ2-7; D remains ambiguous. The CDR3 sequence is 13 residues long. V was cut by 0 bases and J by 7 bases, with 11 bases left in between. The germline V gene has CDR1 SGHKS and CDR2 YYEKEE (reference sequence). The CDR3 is CASSLVSSPEQYF. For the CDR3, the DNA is TGTGCCAGCAGCTTGGTTTCATCGCCAGAGCAGTACTTC.

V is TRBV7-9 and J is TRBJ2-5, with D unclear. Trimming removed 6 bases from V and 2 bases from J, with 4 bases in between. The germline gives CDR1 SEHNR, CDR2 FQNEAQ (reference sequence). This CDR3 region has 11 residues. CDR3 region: CASRVQETQYF. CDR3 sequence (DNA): TGTGCCAGCAGGGTGCAAGAGACCCAGTACTTC. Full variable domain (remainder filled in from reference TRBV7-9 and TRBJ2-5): DTGVSQNPRHKITKRGQNVTFRCDPISEHNRLYWYRQTLGQGPEFLTYFQNEAQLEKSRLLSDRFSAERPKGSFSTLEIQRTEQGDSAMYLCASRVQETQYFGPGTRLLVL.

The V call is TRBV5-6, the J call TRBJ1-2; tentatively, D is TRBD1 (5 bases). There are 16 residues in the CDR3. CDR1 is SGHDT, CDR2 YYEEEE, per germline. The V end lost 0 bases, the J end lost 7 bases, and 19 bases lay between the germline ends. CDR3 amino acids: CASSLAREGSIFGYTF. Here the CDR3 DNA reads TGTGCCAGCAGCTTGGCCCGTGAGGGGTCGATTTTTGGCTACACCTTC.

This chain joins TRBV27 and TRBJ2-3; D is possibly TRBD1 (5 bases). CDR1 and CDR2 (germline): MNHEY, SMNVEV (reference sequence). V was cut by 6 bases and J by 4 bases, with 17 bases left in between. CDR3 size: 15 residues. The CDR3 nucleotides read TGTGCCAGCAGCCAGGGCATCGCACCGCCAGATACGCAGTATTTT. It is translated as CASSQGIAPPDTQYF.

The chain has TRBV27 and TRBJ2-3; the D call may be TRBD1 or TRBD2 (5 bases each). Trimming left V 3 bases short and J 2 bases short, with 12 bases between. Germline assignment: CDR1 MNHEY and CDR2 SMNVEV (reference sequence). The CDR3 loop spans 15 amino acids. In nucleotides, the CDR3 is TGTGCCAGCAGTTTGGGGGTCTTTGCCACAGATACGCAGTATTTT. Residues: CASSLGVFATDTQYF.

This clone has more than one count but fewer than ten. The CDR3 loop reads CASSLEGGGWFDTF. CDR3 nucleotides: TGTGCCAGCAGCTTAGAGGGAGGTGGTTGGTTCGACACCTTC. The chain carries TRBV7-8 and TRBJ1-2; D gene unclear. The CDR3 is made up of 14 amino acids. CDR1 is SGHVS, CDR2 FQNEAQ, per germline. Trimming pared 1 base from V and 12 bases from J, leaving 18 bases between.